A selection of T cell receptor beta chains follows, all from one sample in a study of PD-1 blockade in classical Hodgkin lymphoma. The method was immunoSEQ multiplex PCR; TCRdb's version includes in-frame clones alone and lacks a portion of them. In the table there are roughly 40,000 clones, about 71% of which are singletons. Source: peripheral blood mononuclear cells (PBMCs), taken at baseline. These receptors were collected from a human donor with classical Hodgkin lymphoma. The CDR3 runs from the conserved cysteine through the conserved F or W. Each record gives: CDR3 length, V gene, D gene, clone size, J gene, CDR3 protein, CDR3 DNA. D genes are given only for firm matches. Part of the rows lack a size; the others show once, few, many or a class for expanded clones.

CDR3 length: 15
V gene: TRBV5-4
D gene: .
clone size: .
J gene: TRBJ2-5
CDR3 protein: CASSYNLGQLETQYF
CDR3 DNA: TGTGCCAGCAGCTACAACCTAGGCCAGCTAGAGACCCAGTACTTC

CDR3 length: 16
V gene: TRBV7-8
D gene: .
clone size: .
J gene: TRBJ2-7
CDR3 protein: CASSSLSNGRSGEQYF
CDR3 DNA: TGTGCCAGCAGCTCTTTATCCAACGGGAGAAGTGGCGAGCAGTACTTC

CDR3 length: 15
V gene: TRBV7-2
D gene: TRBD2
clone size: .
J gene: TRBJ2-5
CDR3 protein: CASSLPLAVQETQYF
CDR3 DNA: TGTGCCAGCAGCTTACCACTAGCGGTCCAAGAGACCCAGTACTTC

CDR3 length: 13
V gene: TRBV6-5
D gene: .
clone size: once
J gene: TRBJ2-7
CDR3 protein: CASRPSGIEEQYF
CDR3 DNA: TGTGCCAGCAGACCCTCCGGGATTGAGGAGCAGTACTTC

CDR3 length: 15
V gene: TRBV4-3
D gene: .
clone size: .
J gene: TRBJ2-3
CDR3 protein: CASSQDPRATDTQYF
CDR3 DNA: TGCGCCAGCAGCCAAGATCCCAGGGCCACAGATACGCAGTATTTT

CDR3 length: 15
V gene: TRBV21-1
D gene: .
clone size: medium-sized
J gene: TRBJ1-2
CDR3 protein: CASSTRQRVSYGYTF
CDR3 DNA: TGTGCCAGCAGCACCCGACAGAGGGTCTCCTATGGCTACACCTTC

CDR3 length: 14
V gene: TRBV29-1
D gene: .
clone size: .
J gene: TRBJ1-1
CDR3 protein: CSALQSYGNTEAFF
CDR3 DNA: TGCAGCGCCTTGCAATCATACGGGAACACTGAAGCTTTCTTT

CDR3 length: 15
V gene: TRBV13
D gene: TRBD2
clone size: .
J gene: TRBJ2-7
CDR3 protein: CASSRRLAGSYEQYF
CDR3 DNA: TGTGCCAGCAGCAGACGATTAGCGGGCTCCTACGAGCAGTACTTC

CDR3 length: 12
V gene: TRBV5-4
D gene: .
clone size: few
J gene: TRBJ1-1
CDR3 protein: CASSLDANEAFF
CDR3 DNA: TGTGCCAGCAGCCTGGACGCGAACGAAGCTTTCTTT

CDR3 length: 16
V gene: TRBV6-5
D gene: .
clone size: .
J gene: TRBJ2-3
CDR3 protein: CASSYSRSPGADTQYF
CDR3 DNA: TGTGCCAGCAGTTACTCGAGGTCCCCGGGAGCAGATACGCAGTATTTT

CDR3 length: 15
V gene: TRBV15
D gene: TRBD1
clone size: .
J gene: TRBJ1-5
CDR3 protein: CATSRGQGSNQPQHF
CDR3 DNA: TGTGCCACCAGCAGGGGACAGGGAAGCAATCAGCCCCAGCATTTT

CDR3 length: 13
V gene: TRBV29-1
D gene: .
clone size: .
J gene: TRBJ1-2
CDR3 protein: CSVDARRGYGYTF
CDR3 DNA: TGCAGCGTTGACGCCAGACGGGGCTATGGCTACACCTTC

CDR3 length: 14
V gene: TRBV6-5
D gene: .
clone size: .
J gene: TRBJ2-1
CDR3 protein: CASCTGGEMNEQFF
CDR3 DNA: TGTGCCAGCTGTACTGGGGGAGAGATGAATGAGCAGTTCTTC

CDR3 length: 16
V gene: TRBV11-2
D gene: .
clone size: .
J gene: TRBJ2-1
CDR3 protein: CASSLDWNRVVNEQFF
CDR3 DNA: TGTGCCAGCAGCTTAGATTGGAACAGGGTTGTGAATGAGCAGTTCTTC

CDR3 length: 18
V gene: TRBV5-5
D gene: TRBD1
clone size: .
J gene: TRBJ1-5
CDR3 protein: CASSLLKRDRVQNQPQHF
CDR3 DNA: TGTGCCAGCAGCCTCCTAAAGCGGGACAGGGTGCAAAATCAGCCCCAGCATTTT

CDR3 length: 15
V gene: TRBV27
D gene: .
clone size: .
J gene: TRBJ2-3
CDR3 protein: CASSLEGARTDTQYF
CDR3 DNA: TGTGCCAGCAGTTTGGAGGGGGCGCGGACAGATACGCAGTATTTT

CDR3 length: 14
V gene: TRBV15
D gene: .
clone size: .
J gene: TRBJ2-5
CDR3 protein: CATSRVGGQETQYF
CDR3 DNA: TGTGCCACCAGCAGAGTAGGGGGACAAGAGACCCAGTACTTC

CDR3 length: 14
V gene: TRBV6-1
D gene: .
clone size: medium-sized
J gene: TRBJ1-6
CDR3 protein: CASAPMGGGTPLHF
CDR3 DNA: TGTGCCAGCGCCCCAATGGGCGGAGGGACACCCCTCCACTTT

CDR3 length: 18
V gene: TRBV25-1
D gene: TRBD2
clone size: .
J gene: TRBJ2-3
CDR3 protein: CASSEEGERGVSTDTQYF
CDR3 DNA: TGTGCCAGCAGTGAAGAAGGGGAGCGGGGGGTCAGCACAGATACGCAGTATTTT

CDR3 length: 16
V gene: TRBV7-9
D gene: .
clone size: once
J gene: TRBJ2-1
CDR3 protein: CASSLARAGPLNEQFF
CDR3 DNA: TGTGCCAGCAGCTTAGCGAGGGCGGGGCCCCTCAATGAGCAGTTCTTC

CDR3 length: 10
V gene: TRBV29-1
D gene: .
clone size: .
J gene: TRBJ1-2
CDR3 protein: CSVGDRIYTF
CDR3 DNA: TGCAGCGTTGGTGACCGTATTTACACCTTC

CDR3 length: 10
V gene: TRBV2
D gene: .
clone size: .
J gene: TRBJ1-2
CDR3 protein: CASRDYGYTF
CDR3 DNA: TGTGCCAGCAGGGACTATGGCTACACCTTC

CDR3 length: 11
V gene: TRBV6-1
D gene: TRBD1
clone size: .
J gene: TRBJ2-7
CDR3 protein: CALGQTYEQYF
CDR3 DNA: TGTGCCCTGGGACAGACGTACGAGCAGTACTTC

CDR3 length: 15
V gene: TRBV29-1
D gene: .
clone size: .
J gene: TRBJ2-1
CDR3 protein: CSVEEPRSRYNEQFF
CDR3 DNA: TGCAGCGTTGAAGAACCCAGGAGCCGATACAATGAGCAGTTCTTC

CDR3 length: 15
V gene: TRBV15
D gene: .
clone size: .
J gene: TRBJ1-1
CDR3 protein: CATSRDSRGSTEAFF
CDR3 DNA: TGTGCCACCAGCAGAGATAGTAGAGGATCCACTGAAGCTTTCTTT

CDR3 length: 13
V gene: TRBV6-5
D gene: .
clone size: .
J gene: TRBJ2-7
CDR3 protein: CASRIFGSYEQYF
CDR3 DNA: TGTGCCAGCAGGATTTTTGGCAGCTACGAGCAGTACTTC

CDR3 length: 16
V gene: TRBV9
D gene: TRBD2
clone size: .
J gene: TRBJ2-3
CDR3 protein: CASSVVASGTTDTQYF
CDR3 DNA: TGTGCCAGCAGCGTAGTGGCAAGCGGGACTACAGATACGCAGTATTTT

CDR3 length: 12
V gene: TRBV21-1
D gene: .
clone size: .
J gene: TRBJ1-2
CDR3 protein: CASPQGRGGYTF
CDR3 DNA: TGTGCCAGTCCCCAGGGCCGTGGTGGCTACACCTTC

CDR3 length: 20
V gene: TRBV12-5
D gene: TRBD1
clone size: .
J gene: TRBJ2-1
CDR3 protein: CASGLDKPGQGSFLNNEQFF
CDR3 DNA: TGTGCTAGTGGTTTGGATAAACCCGGACAGGGTTCTTTCTTAAACAATGAGCAGTTCTTC

CDR3 length: 11
V gene: TRBV30
D gene: .
clone size: .
J gene: TRBJ2-7
CDR3 protein: CAWRTRGEQYF
CDR3 DNA: TGTGCCTGGAGGACCCGGGGAGAGCAGTACTTC

CDR3 length: 16
V gene: TRBV11-2
D gene: .
clone size: .
J gene: TRBJ1-1
CDR3 protein: CASSLDSGGQGTEAFF
CDR3 DNA: TGTGCCAGCAGCTTAGACTCGGGGGGTCAAGGCACTGAAGCTTTCTTT

CDR3 length: 16
V gene: TRBV10-3
D gene: TRBD1
clone size: medium-sized
J gene: TRBJ2-2
CDR3 protein: CAISVVGTGGTGELFF
CDR3 DNA: TGTGCCATCAGTGTGGTGGGGACAGGGGGCACCGGGGAGCTGTTTTTT